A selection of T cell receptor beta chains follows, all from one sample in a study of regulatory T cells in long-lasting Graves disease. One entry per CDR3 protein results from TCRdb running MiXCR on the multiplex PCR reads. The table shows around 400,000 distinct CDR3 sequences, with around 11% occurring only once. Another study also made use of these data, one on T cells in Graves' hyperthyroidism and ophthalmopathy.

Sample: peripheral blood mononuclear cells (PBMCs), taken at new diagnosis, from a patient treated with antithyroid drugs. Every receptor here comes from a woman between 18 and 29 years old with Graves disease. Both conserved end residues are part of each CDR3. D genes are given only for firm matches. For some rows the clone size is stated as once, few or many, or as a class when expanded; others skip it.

cdr3_nt: TGTGCCAGCAGCCAAGGGACCTCAGGGGGGAATGAAAAACTGTTTTTT
cdr3_aa: CASSQGTSGGNEKLFF
clone_size: many
v_call: TRBV5-8
d_call: TRBD1
j_call: TRBJ1-4

cdr3_nt: TGTGCCTGGAGTGTGGGGGTATTTAACTATGGCTACACCTTC
cdr3_aa: CAWSVGVFNYGYTF
clone_size: many
v_call: TRBV30
d_call: .
j_call: TRBJ1-2

cdr3_nt: TGTGCTAGTGGTTTGGTACTCGGGACTAGCGGGAGTGAGCAGTTCTTC
cdr3_aa: CASGLVLGTSGSEQFF
clone_size: .
v_call: TRBV12-5
d_call: TRBD2
j_call: TRBJ2-1

cdr3_nt: TGTGCCAGCAGCTCTATGACAGGGGCGTCGTGGGACAACACTGAAGCTTTCTTT
cdr3_aa: CASSSMTGASWDNTEAFF
clone_size: many
v_call: TRBV5-6
d_call: TRBD1
j_call: TRBJ1-1

cdr3_nt: TGTGCCAGCAGCTTAAATCGGGGTAGGGTCAATGAGCAGTTCTTC
cdr3_aa: CASSLNRGRVNEQFF
clone_size: many
v_call: TRBV11-1
d_call: .
j_call: TRBJ2-1

cdr3_nt: TGCAGTGCTAGAGTGGGCTCCTATAATTCACCCCTCCACTTT
cdr3_aa: CSARVGSYNSPLHF
clone_size: few
v_call: TRBV20-1
d_call: .
j_call: TRBJ1-6

cdr3_nt: TGCAGTGCTAGAAGGCCGGTTAACGAGCAGTACTTC
cdr3_aa: CSARRPVNEQYF
clone_size: many
v_call: TRBV20-1
d_call: .
j_call: TRBJ2-7

cdr3_nt: TGCGCCAGCAGCCACTTCGGCAGAGGACACTCCTCTGGGGCCAACGTCCTGACTTTC
cdr3_aa: CASSHFGRGHSSGANVLTF
clone_size: few
v_call: TRBV5-1
d_call: .
j_call: TRBJ2-6

cdr3_nt: TGCGCCAGCAGCCTTTCATCACCCGACCCTAACGAGCAGTACTTC
cdr3_aa: CASSLSSPDPNEQYF
clone_size: many
v_call: TRBV5-1
d_call: .
j_call: TRBJ2-7

cdr3_nt: TGTGCCAGCAGCCGAACAGGGAGCTCCTATAATTCACCCCTCCACTTT
cdr3_aa: CASSRTGSSYNSPLHF
clone_size: few
v_call: TRBV12-3/TRBV12-4
d_call: .
j_call: TRBJ1-6

cdr3_nt: TGTGCCAGCACAAATCTTGGGGACACTGAAGCTTTCTTT
cdr3_aa: CASTNLGDTEAFF
clone_size: .
v_call: TRBV13
d_call: .
j_call: TRBJ1-1

cdr3_nt: TGTGCCAGCGGGCAACAGGGCTTCGTCTCAGCTACGCAGTATTTT
cdr3_aa: CASGQQGFVSATQYF
clone_size: .
v_call: TRBV12-3/TRBV12-4
d_call: .
j_call: TRBJ2-3

cdr3_nt: TGTGCCAGCAGCCCCCGGGACAGATCCTACGAGCAGTACTTC
cdr3_aa: CASSPRDRSYEQYF
clone_size: many
v_call: TRBV7-9
d_call: TRBD1
j_call: TRBJ2-7

cdr3_nt: TGTGCCATCAGTGAGCGAAGAAACAATGAGCAGTTCTTC
cdr3_aa: CAISERRNNEQFF
clone_size: many
v_call: TRBV10-3
d_call: .
j_call: TRBJ2-1

cdr3_nt: TGCGCCAGCAGCTTGCACAGGGGAAAGAACACTGAAGCTTTCTTT
cdr3_aa: CASSLHRGKNTEAFF
clone_size: many
v_call: TRBV5-1
d_call: TRBD1
j_call: TRBJ1-1

cdr3_nt: TGTGCCAGCAGCCCCCGAACGCTCCCAGGATTAGGCAATCAGCCCCAGCATTTT
cdr3_aa: CASSPRTLPGLGNQPQHF
clone_size: many
v_call: TRBV27
d_call: .
j_call: TRBJ1-5

cdr3_nt: TGCAGTGCCAAGAAGGGGGTCGGGATCTTGGAGACCCAGTACTTC
cdr3_aa: CSAKKGVGILETQYF
clone_size: .
v_call: TRBV20-1
d_call: .
j_call: TRBJ2-5

cdr3_nt: TGTGCCAGCAATCAAGGTGGGACTTCCGAGCAGTACTTC
cdr3_aa: CASNQGGTSEQYF
clone_size: many
v_call: TRBV6-2/TRBV6-3
d_call: .
j_call: TRBJ2-7

cdr3_nt: TGTGCCAGCGGGGGAAGAACCGGGGAGCTGTTTTTT
cdr3_aa: CASGGRTGELFF
clone_size: many
v_call: TRBV6-1
d_call: .
j_call: TRBJ2-2

cdr3_nt: TGCAGTGCTAGTGTTGATGGAAGGGGTGCCAATCAGCCCCAGCATTTT
cdr3_aa: CSASVDGRGANQPQHF
clone_size: many
v_call: TRBV20-1
d_call: .
j_call: TRBJ1-5

cdr3_nt: TGTGCCAGTAGTATGTCTTGGGGGGCCTACAATGAGCAGTTCTTC
cdr3_aa: CASSMSWGAYNEQFF
clone_size: many
v_call: TRBV19
d_call: .
j_call: TRBJ2-1

cdr3_nt: TGTGCCAGCAGCTTACGGGTTGGGGATCCCGGGGAGCTGTTTTTT
cdr3_aa: CASSLRVGDPGELFF
clone_size: many
v_call: TRBV11-2
d_call: .
j_call: TRBJ2-2

cdr3_nt: TGTGCCAGCAGCTTGGGGACTAGTCTTATCGATGAGCAGTTCTTC
cdr3_aa: CASSLGTSLIDEQFF
clone_size: .
v_call: TRBV7-9
d_call: TRBD2
j_call: TRBJ2-1

cdr3_nt: TGCGCCAGCAGCTTGGGGCTAGCGGGAGGGTTTGACTATGAGCAGTTCTTC
cdr3_aa: CASSLGLAGGFDYEQFF
clone_size: .
v_call: TRBV5-1
d_call: TRBD2
j_call: TRBJ2-1

cdr3_nt: TGTGCCAGCTCACCACGGCCGAACGATGAGCAGTTCTTC
cdr3_aa: CASSPRPNDEQFF
clone_size: many
v_call: TRBV18
d_call: .
j_call: TRBJ2-1

cdr3_nt: TGTGCCAGCAGTGAAACAGGGATAGCCGAGCAGTACTTC
cdr3_aa: CASSETGIAEQYF
clone_size: many
v_call: TRBV25-1
d_call: .
j_call: TRBJ2-7

cdr3_nt: TGTGCCAGCTCACCGGCCCCCGGGACAGGGGAATATCTCCTCCACTTT
cdr3_aa: CASSPAPGTGEYLLHF
clone_size: many
v_call: TRBV18
d_call: TRBD1
j_call: TRBJ1-6

cdr3_nt: TGTGCCAGCAGTTATTGGAGCATTCAGCCCCAGCATTTT
cdr3_aa: CASSYWSIQPQHF
clone_size: .
v_call: TRBV6-5
d_call: .
j_call: TRBJ1-5

cdr3_nt: TGTGCCAGCAGCTTATCCCCTTTTAGGAGGGGGACCGGGGAGCTGTTTTTT
cdr3_aa: CASSLSPFRRGTGELFF
clone_size: many
v_call: TRBV7-9
d_call: .
j_call: TRBJ2-2

cdr3_nt: TGTGCCAGCAGCCAGGACAGGGTCTCCGGAAACACCATATATTTT
cdr3_aa: CASSQDRVSGNTIYF
clone_size: .
v_call: TRBV6-1
d_call: TRBD1
j_call: TRBJ1-3

cdr3_nt: TGTGCCAGCACCCCAGGGCTGGTAGATCAGCCCCAGCATTTT
cdr3_aa: CASTPGLVDQPQHF
clone_size: many
v_call: TRBV2
d_call: .
j_call: TRBJ1-5

cdr3_nt: TGTGCCAGCAGTTCTATAGCGGGAACCCAAGAGACCCAGTACTTC
cdr3_aa: CASSSIAGTQETQYF
clone_size: few
v_call: TRBV28
d_call: TRBD2
j_call: TRBJ2-5

cdr3_nt: TGTGCCAGCAGCTTGGACCCCACTAGCGGGAGCCAAGAGACCCAGTACTTC
cdr3_aa: CASSLDPTSGSQETQYF
clone_size: many
v_call: TRBV7-9
d_call: TRBD2
j_call: TRBJ2-5

cdr3_nt: TGTGCCAGCAGCTTAAACTGGGGGGCCTCTGGAAACACCATATATTTT
cdr3_aa: CASSLNWGASGNTIYF
clone_size: few
v_call: TRBV12-3/TRBV12-4
d_call: .
j_call: TRBJ1-3

cdr3_nt: TGTGCCAGCAGCCCCGTCAGCTCCTACAATGAGCAGTTCTTC
cdr3_aa: CASSPVSSYNEQFF
clone_size: many
v_call: TRBV3-1
d_call: .
j_call: TRBJ2-1

cdr3_nt: TGTGCCAGTAGTATCGGGCAGGGGGCTGGCAATGAGCAGTTCTTC
cdr3_aa: CASSIGQGAGNEQFF
clone_size: many
v_call: TRBV19
d_call: TRBD1
j_call: TRBJ2-1

cdr3_nt: TGCAGTGCTAGCAGGAGCCCCGGACAGCCCCAGCATTTT
cdr3_aa: CSASRSPGQPQHF
clone_size: few
v_call: TRBV20-1
d_call: .
j_call: TRBJ1-5

cdr3_nt: TGTGCCATCTTGCCGGGACAGGATGTTTACTCCACCGGGGAGCTGTTTTTT
cdr3_aa: CAILPGQDVYSTGELFF
clone_size: many
v_call: TRBV10-3
d_call: TRBD1
j_call: TRBJ2-2

cdr3_nt: TGTGCCAGCAGTTACGACGCAGGGCTCTCCTACCCCAACACTGAAGCTTTCTTT
cdr3_aa: CASSYDAGLSYPNTEAFF
clone_size: many
v_call: TRBV6-5
d_call: .
j_call: TRBJ1-1

cdr3_nt: TGTGCCAGCAGCCCGCGGGACAATGAGCAGTTCTTC
cdr3_aa: CASSPRDNEQFF
clone_size: many
v_call: TRBV7-9
d_call: .
j_call: TRBJ2-1

cdr3_nt: TGTGCCAGCAGTTACGTAGAGACCGGGGAGCTGTTTTTT
cdr3_aa: CASSYVETGELFF
clone_size: many
v_call: TRBV6-2/TRBV6-3
d_call: .
j_call: TRBJ2-2